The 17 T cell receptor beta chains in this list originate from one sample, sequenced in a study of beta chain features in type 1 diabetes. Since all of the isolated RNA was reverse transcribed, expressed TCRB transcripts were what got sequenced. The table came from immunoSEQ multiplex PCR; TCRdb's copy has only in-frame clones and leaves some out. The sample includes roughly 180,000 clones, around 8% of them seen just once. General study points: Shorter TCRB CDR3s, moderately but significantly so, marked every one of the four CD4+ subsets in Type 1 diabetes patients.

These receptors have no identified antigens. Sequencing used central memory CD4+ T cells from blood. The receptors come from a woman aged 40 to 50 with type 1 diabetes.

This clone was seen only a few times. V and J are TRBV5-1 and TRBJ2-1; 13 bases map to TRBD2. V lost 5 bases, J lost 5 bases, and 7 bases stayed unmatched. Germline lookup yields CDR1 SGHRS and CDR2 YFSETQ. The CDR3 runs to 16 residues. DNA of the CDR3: TGCGCCAGCAGACCGCCTGGGACTAGCGGGGACAATGAGCAGTTCTTC. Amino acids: CASRPPGTSGDNEQFF.

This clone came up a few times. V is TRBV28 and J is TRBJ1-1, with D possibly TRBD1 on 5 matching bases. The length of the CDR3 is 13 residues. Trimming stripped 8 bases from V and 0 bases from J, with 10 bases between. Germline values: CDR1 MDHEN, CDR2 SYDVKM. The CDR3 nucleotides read TGTGCCAGCGGCGACAGTATGAACACTGAAGCTTTCTTT. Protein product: CASGDSMNTEAFF.

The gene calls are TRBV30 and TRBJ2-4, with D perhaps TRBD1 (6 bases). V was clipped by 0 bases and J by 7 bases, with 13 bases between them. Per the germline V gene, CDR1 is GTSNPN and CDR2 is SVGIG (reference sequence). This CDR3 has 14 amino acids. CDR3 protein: CAWSVHTGLNIQYF. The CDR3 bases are TGTGCCTGGAGTGTACACACAGGGTTGAACATTCAGTACTTC.

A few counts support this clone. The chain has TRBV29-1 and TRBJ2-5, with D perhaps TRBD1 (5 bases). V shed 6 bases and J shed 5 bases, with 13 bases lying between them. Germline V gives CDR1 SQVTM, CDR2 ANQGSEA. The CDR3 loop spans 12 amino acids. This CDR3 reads CSVGQGTETQYF. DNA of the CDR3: TGCAGCGTCGGTCAGGGAACGGAGACCCAGTACTTC.

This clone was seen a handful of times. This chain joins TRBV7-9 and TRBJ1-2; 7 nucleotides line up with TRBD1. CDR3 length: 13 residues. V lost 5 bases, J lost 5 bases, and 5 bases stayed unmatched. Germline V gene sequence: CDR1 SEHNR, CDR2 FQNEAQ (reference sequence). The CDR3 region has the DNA TGTGCCAGCAGCCATGACAGGGCGTATGGCTACACCTTC. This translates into CASSHDRAYGYTF.

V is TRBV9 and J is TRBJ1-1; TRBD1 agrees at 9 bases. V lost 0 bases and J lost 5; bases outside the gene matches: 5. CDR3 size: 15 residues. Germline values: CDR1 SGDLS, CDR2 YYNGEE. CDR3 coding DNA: TGTGCCAGCAGCGTAGGGGGACAGGGAAGGACTGAAGCTTTCTTT. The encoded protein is CASSVGGQGRTEAFF.

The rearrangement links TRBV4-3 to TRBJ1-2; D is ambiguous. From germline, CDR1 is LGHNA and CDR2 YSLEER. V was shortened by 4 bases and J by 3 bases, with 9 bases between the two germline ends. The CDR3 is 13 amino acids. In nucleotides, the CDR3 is TGCGCCAGCAGCCCCGAGCGGCACTATGGCTACACCTTC. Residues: CASSPERHYGYTF.

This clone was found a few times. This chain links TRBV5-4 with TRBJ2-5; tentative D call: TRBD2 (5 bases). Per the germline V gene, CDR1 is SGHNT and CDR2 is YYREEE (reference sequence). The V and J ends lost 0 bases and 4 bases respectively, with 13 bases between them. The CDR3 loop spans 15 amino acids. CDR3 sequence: CASSLVTGVGETQYF. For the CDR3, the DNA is TGTGCCAGCAGCTTGGTTACCGGGGTGGGAGAGACCCAGTACTTC. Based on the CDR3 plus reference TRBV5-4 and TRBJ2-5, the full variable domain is ETGVTQSPTHLIKTRGQQVTLRCSSQSGHNTVSWYQQALGQGPQFIFQYYREEENGRGNFPPRFSGLQFPNYSSELNVNALELDDSALYLCASSLVTGVGETQYFGPGTRLLVL.

Here the CDR3 reads CAISGERGRLQETQYF. The CDR3 coding sequence is TGTGCCATCAGTGGGGAACGGGGTCGTCTCCAAGAGACCCAGTACTTC. The chain is built from TRBV10-3 and TRBJ2-5; D is perhaps TRBD2 (5 bases). This CDR3 contains 16 residues. The germline V gene encodes CDR1 ENHRY and CDR2 SYGVKD. The V end was cut by 4 bases, the J end by 1 base, with 16 bases between.

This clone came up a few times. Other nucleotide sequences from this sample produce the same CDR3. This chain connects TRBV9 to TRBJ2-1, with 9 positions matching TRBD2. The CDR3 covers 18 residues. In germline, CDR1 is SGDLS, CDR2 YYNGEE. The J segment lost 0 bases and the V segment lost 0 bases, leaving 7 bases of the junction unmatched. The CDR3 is CASSVGASGTHSYNEQFF. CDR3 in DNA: TGTGCCAGCAGCGTAGGGGCTAGCGGGACGCACTCCTACAATGAGCAGTTCTTC.

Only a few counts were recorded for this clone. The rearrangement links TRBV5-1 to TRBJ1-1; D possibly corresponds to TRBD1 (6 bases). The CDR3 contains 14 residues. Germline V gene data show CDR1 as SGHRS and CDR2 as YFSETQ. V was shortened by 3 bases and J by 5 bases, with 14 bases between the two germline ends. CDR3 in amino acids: CASSSGTIVTEAFF. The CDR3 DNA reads TGCGCCAGCAGCTCGGGGACAATTGTTACTGAAGCTTTCTTT. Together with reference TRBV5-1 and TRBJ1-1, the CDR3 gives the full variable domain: KAGVTQTPRYLIKTRGQQVTLSCSPISGHRSVSWYQQTPGQGLQFLFEYFSETQRNKGNFPGRFSGRQFSNSRSEMNVSTLELGDSALYLCASSSGTIVTEAFFGQGTRLTVV.

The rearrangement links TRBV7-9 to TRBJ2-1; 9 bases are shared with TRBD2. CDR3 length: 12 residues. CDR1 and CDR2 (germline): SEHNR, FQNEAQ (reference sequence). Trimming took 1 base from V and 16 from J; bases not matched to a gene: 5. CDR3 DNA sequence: TGTGCCAGCAGCTTAGGTAGCGGGAGTCATTTCTTC. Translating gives CASSLGSGSHFF.

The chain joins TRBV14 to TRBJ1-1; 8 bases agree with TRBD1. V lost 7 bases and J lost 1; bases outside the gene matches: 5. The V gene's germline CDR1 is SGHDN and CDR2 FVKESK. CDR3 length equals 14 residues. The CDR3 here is CASTPGTGNTEAFF. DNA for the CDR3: TGTGCCAGCACCCCCGGGACAGGGAACACTGAAGCTTTCTTT.

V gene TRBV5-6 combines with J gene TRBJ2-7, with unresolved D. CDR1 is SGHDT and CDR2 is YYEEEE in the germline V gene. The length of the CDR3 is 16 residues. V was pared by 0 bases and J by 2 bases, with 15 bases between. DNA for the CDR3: TGTGCCAGCAGCTTGGTTGGGCCAGCCTTAGCCTACGAGCAGTACTTC. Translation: CASSLVGPALAYEQYF. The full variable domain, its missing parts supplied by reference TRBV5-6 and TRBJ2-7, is DAGVTQSPTHLIKTRGQQVTLRCSPKSGHDTVSWYQQALGQGPQFIFQYYEEEERQRGNFPDRFSGHQFPNYSSELNVNALLLGDSALYLCASSLVGPALAYEQYFGPGTRLTVT.

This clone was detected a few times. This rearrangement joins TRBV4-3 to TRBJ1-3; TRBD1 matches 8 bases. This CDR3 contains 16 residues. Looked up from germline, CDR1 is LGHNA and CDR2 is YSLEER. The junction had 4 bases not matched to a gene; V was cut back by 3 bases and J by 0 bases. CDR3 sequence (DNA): TGCGCCAGCAGCCAGGGGGACAGGAGCTCTGGAAACACCATATATTTT. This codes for CASSQGDRSSGNTIYF.

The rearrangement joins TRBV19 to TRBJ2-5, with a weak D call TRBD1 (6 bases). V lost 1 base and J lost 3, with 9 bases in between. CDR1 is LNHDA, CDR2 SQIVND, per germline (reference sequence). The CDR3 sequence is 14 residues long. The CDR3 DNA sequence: TGTGCCAGTAGTATAGGGTGGACAGAAGAGACCCAGTACTTC. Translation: CASSIGWTEETQYF.

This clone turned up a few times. The CDR3 protein is CAISPGQGEAGNTIYF. In nucleotides, the CDR3 is TGTGCCATCAGTCCGGGACAGGGGGAAGCTGGAAACACCATATATTTT. The chain carries TRBV10-3 and TRBJ1-3; 11 nucleotides match TRBD1. This CDR3 is 16 amino acids long. Germline assignment: CDR1 ENHRY and CDR2 SYGVKD. V gave up 5 bases and J gave up 2 bases; unmatched junction bases: 5.